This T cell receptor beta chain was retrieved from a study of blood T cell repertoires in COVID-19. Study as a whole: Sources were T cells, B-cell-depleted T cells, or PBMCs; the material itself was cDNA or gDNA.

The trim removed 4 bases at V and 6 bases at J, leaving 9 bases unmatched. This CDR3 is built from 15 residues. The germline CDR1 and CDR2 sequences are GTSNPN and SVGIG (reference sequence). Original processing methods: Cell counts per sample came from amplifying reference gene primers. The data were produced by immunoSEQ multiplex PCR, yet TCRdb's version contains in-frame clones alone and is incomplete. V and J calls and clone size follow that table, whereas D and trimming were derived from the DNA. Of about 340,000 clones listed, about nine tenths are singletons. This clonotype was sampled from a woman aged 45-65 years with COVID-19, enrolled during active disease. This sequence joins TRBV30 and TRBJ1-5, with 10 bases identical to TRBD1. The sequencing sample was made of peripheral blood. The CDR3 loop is CAWKGGQGFFQPQHF. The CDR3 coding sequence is TGTGCCTGGAAAGGGGGACAGGGGTTTTTTCAGCCCCAGCATTTT.